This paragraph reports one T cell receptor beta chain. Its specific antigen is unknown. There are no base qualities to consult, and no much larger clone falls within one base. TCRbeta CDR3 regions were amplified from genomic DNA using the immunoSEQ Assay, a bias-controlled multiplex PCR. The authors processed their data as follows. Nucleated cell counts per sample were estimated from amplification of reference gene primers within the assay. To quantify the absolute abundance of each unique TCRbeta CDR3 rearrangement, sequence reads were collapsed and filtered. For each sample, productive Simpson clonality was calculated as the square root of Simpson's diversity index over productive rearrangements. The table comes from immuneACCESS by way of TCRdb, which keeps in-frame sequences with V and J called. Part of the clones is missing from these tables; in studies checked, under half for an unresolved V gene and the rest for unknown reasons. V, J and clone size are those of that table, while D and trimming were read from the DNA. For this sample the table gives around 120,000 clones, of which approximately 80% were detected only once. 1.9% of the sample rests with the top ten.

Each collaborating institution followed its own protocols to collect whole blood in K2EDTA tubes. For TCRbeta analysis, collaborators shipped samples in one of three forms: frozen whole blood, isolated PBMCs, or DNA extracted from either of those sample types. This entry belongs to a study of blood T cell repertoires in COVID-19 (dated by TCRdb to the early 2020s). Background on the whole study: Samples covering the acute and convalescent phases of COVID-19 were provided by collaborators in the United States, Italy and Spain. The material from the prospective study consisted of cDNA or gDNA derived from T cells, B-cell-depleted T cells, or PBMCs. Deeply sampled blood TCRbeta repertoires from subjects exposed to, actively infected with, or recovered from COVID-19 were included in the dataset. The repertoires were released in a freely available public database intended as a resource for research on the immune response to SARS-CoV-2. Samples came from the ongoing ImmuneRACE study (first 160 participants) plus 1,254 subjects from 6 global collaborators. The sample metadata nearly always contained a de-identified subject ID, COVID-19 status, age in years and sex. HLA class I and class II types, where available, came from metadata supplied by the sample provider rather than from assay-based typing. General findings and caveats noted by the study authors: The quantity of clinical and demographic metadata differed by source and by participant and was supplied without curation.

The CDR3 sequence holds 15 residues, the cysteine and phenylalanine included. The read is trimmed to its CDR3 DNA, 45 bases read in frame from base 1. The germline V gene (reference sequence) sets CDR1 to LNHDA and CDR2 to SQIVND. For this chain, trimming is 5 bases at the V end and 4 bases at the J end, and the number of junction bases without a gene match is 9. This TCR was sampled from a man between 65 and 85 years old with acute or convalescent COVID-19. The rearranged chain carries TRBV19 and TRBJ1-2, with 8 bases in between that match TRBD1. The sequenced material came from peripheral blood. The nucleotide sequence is TGTGCCAGTAGTCCGACCCAGGGGGCAGGCTATGGCTACACCTTC. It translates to CASSPTQGAGYGYTF.